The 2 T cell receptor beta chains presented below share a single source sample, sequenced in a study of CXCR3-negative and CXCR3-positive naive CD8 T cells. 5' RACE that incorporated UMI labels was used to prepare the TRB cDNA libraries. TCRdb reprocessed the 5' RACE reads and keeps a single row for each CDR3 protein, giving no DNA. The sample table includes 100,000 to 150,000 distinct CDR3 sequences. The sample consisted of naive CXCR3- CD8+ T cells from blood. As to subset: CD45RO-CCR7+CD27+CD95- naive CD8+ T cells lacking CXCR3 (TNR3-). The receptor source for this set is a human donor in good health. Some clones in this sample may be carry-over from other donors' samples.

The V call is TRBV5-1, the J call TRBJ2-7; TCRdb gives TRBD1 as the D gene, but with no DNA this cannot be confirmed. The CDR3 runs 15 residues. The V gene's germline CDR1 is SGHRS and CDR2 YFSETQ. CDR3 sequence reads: CASSLDRDGPYEQYF.

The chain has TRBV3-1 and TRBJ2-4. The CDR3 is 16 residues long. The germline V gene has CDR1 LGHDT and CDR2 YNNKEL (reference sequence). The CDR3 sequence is CASSQEIGIAKNIQYF.